This T cell receptor (beta chain) is from a study of T-cell reconstitution after alpha-beta-depleted transplantation in children (dated by TCRdb to between 2015 and 2016). Concerning the study at large: T-cell immune reconstitution after TCRalphabeta/CD19-depleted allogeneic hematopoietic cell transplantation in children was quantitatively tracked in the study by means of TCR repertoire profiling.

There are many counts of this clonotype. Its antigen target is currently unknown. The sample holds no much larger clone one base away, and base qualities are not on file. Receptor amplification or capture employed PCR. The listed sequencing device is Illumina HiSeq 2500. To normalize quantification of the TCRbeta repertoire, the TCR libraries were built with molecular barcoding that relied on unique molecular identifiers. TCRdb itself trimmed the public reads at Q25 with fastp, ran MiXCR and retained productive beta chains. Here each entry gathers all rows of one CDR3 protein and keeps the most common genes and DNA. Present in this sample are about 72,000 distinct CDR3 sequences, around 7.9% of which were seen just once. The ten biggest clones cover around 2.4% of the sample. V is cut back by 5 bases and J by 8 bases, with 9 bases in the junction unmatched. The germline V gene gives CDR1 as SGHRS and CDR2 as YFSETQ. The CDR3 contains 14 residues, cysteine and phenylalanine counted. The read is trimmed to its CDR3 DNA, 42 bases read in frame from base 1.

This sequence was found in a human donor who donated a stem cell graft to a child with acute lymphoblastic leukemia. This specimen was PBMCs from the stem cell graft donor, taken from the stem cell graft. The chain is encoded by TRBV5-1 joined to TRBJ2-1, with 8 bases matching TRBD2. The sequence in DNA is TGCGCCAGCAGGTTAAATAGCGGGATCGATGAGCAGTTCTTC. Translated, it reads CASRLNSGIDEQFF.